This T cell receptor beta chain was recovered during a study of T cells in Graves' hyperthyroidism and ophthalmopathy. Broader study findings: A 13 V-J model separated ophthalmopathy from stable hyperthyroidism. For ophthalmopathy, model prediction preceded onset by a median around 7 months. Blood also showed most of the thyroid clonotypes that were expanded above 0.001.

V was clipped by 5 bases and J by 0 bases, with 5 bases between them. CDR1 is MDHEN and CDR2 is SYDVKM in the germline V gene. This CDR3 contains 13 residues. On this clonotype: What it recognizes is unknown. A much larger clone lies a single base off, so this may be a read error.

RNA transcripts served as the template for amplifying TCR beta CDR3 regions. During a first-round RT-PCR of the TCR CDR3, the HTBI primer set was used. TCRdb re-called the multiplex PCR reads through MiXCR, storing one row per CDR3 protein. The top ten hold around 4% of the sample, which has some 620,000 distinct CDR3 sequences, about 17% seen once. The chain is built from TRBV28 and TRBJ2-4; D uncertain. What was sequenced was blood. The sequence was collected from a woman aged 25 to 39 with Graves' hyperthyroidism. The CDR3 loop reads CASSVLAKNIQYF. The CDR3 DNA sequence: TGTGCCAGCAGTGTACTAGCCAAAAACATTCAGTACTTC.